This T cell receptor beta chain was sequenced in a study of OX40 agonist ivuxolimab in advanced cancers. Looking at the study overall: Age averaged around 60 years (range about 23 to 85), and 82.7% were male. Study observations and caveats: The 0.1-3.0 mg/kg partial responders had among the lowest clonal expansion. At 0.1 to 3.0 mg/kg, CD4+ and CD8+ blood T cells expanded clonally by week 6.

About this clone itself: The antigen is unknown.

Germline lookup yields CDR1 MGHDK and CDR2 SYGVNS. The CDR3 contains 17 residues. After removal of 0 bases from V and 4 bases from J, the junction contained 8 bases not matched to a gene. Some clones are missing from TCRdb's copy, which holds only in-frame ones; the method was immunoSEQ multiplex PCR. The sample has under 85,000 clones, 85% to 90% seen once; the top ten hold about 0.61%. The rearrangement joins TRBV25-1 to TRBJ1-3; the match to TRBD1 covers 8 bases. The receptor comes from an adult with an advanced solid tumor such as melanoma, head and neck, liver or kidney cancer. The sequencing used CD4+ or CD8+ T cells sorted from blood, collected in a trial of the OX40 agonist ivuxolimab. The CDR3 is CASSEYSRQGQGNTIYF. CDR3 DNA sequence: TGTGCCAGCAGTGAATACAGCCGACAGGGGCAGGGAAACACCATATATTTT.